These 31 T cell receptor beta chains share one sample of origin, sequenced in a study of cytomegalovirus exposure and HLA in healthy donors. In the PCR, 60 Vbeta and 13 Jbeta primers were used. This table comes from immunoSEQ multiplex PCR, and its TCRdb copy is limited to in-frame clones, with some not included. The table records roughly 130,000 clones, roughly 84% of them present only once. The sample was PBMCs. These receptors were taken from a boy younger than 18 in good health and CMV-seronegative.

V usage is TRBV6-1 and J usage is TRBJ1-2; 7 nucleotides align to TRBD1. The V segment lost 6 bases and the J segment 3 bases; nucleotides outside the gene matches: 7. The CDR3 totals 14 residues. The V gene's germline CDR1 is MNHNS and CDR2 SASEGT. CDR3 protein: CASREQGVYYGYTF. CDR3 sequence (DNA): TGTGCCAGCAGAGAGCAGGGGGTGTACTATGGCTACACCTTC.

The V and J genes are TRBV5-1 and TRBJ2-1, with 8 bases aligning to TRBD1. Germline CDR1 and CDR2: SGHRS and YFSETQ. V trimming: 4 bases; J trimming: 5 bases; junction bases outside the gene matches: 8. The CDR3 totals 15 residues. DNA of the CDR3: TGCGCCAGCAGCCCCTCCGGGACAGGACACAATGAGCAGTTCTTC. Translation gives CASSPSGTGHNEQFF.

This chain connects TRBV2 to TRBJ2-1, with D unresolved. The CDR3 extends over 11 amino acids. Per germline, CDR1 SNHLY and CDR2 FYNNEI. Trimming took 6 bases from V and 9 from J, leaving 9 bases between them. The DNA of the CDR3 is TGTGCCAGCAGCGGTGTGCTTGAGCAGTTCTTC. This gives the protein CASSGVLEQFF. The full variable domain, rest sourced from reference TRBV2 and TRBJ2-1, is EPEVTQTPSHQVTQMGQEVILRCVPISNHLYFYWYRQILGQKVEFLVSFYNNEISEKSEIFDDQFSVERPDGSNFTLKIRSTKLEDSAMYFCASSGVLEQFFGPGTRLTVL.

Note on this clone: A junction end diverges from the germline sequence, so it may reflect a read error. V usage is TRBV6-1 and J usage is TRBJ2-3; the D gene is possibly TRBD1 (6 bases). Germline CDR1 is MNHNS and CDR2 is SASEGT. This CDR3 comprises 15 residues. The CDR3 bases are TGTGCCAGCAGCGAAGACGGACAGAACGCGGATACGCAGTATTTT. Its protein is CASSEDGQNADTQYF.

V gene TRBV7-2 combines with J gene TRBJ2-5, with 9 bases matching TRBD2. Germline V CDR1 and CDR2: SGHTA, FQGNSA. Trimming cost V 2 bases and J 5 bases; bases outside gene matches: 6. The CDR3 totals 15 residues. CDR3 loop: CASSLSSGGFETQYF. The CDR3, as DNA: TGTGCCAGCAGCTTAAGTAGCGGGGGTTTTGAGACCCAGTACTTC.

The V and J genes are TRBV7-8 and TRBJ2-5, with D possibly TRBD2 on 6 matching bases. V lost 2 bases and J 7 bases, leaving 11 bases between the germline ends. Germline-derived CDR1 and CDR2 are SGHVS and FQNEAQ. CDR3 size: 13 residues. The CDR3 here is CASSLNWEATQYF. The CDR3 nucleotides are TGTGCCAGCAGCTTAAATTGGGAGGCGACCCAGTACTTC.

This clone showed up just once. This sequence joins TRBV18 and TRBJ1-1; D possibly corresponds to TRBD1 (6 bases). Germline CDR1 KGHSH, CDR2 LQKENI. The V end lost 4 bases, the J end lost 10 bases, and 16 bases lay between the germline ends. The CDR3 spans 13 residues. CDR3 DNA sequence: TGTGCCAGCTCACAGAAACAGGGTATAGGAGCTTTCTTT. It translates to CASSQKQGIGAFF.

The rearrangement joins TRBV4-2 to TRBJ2-1; 13 positions agree with TRBD2. This CDR3 spans 15 amino acids. Germline assignment: CDR1 LGHNA and CDR2 YNFKEQ. The V segment lost 4 bases and the J segment 6 bases; nucleotides outside the gene matches: 3. CDR3 DNA: TGTGCCAGCAGCCTCCGGACTAGCGGGGGCAATGAGCAGTTCTTC. Protein sequence: CASSLRTSGGNEQFF.

The chain links TRBV28 to TRBJ2-7; D is unresolved. CDR1 is MDHEN and CDR2 is SYDVKM in the germline V gene. Trimming stripped 5 bases from V and 4 bases from J, with 6 bases between. The CDR3 is 11 amino acids. CDR3 in amino acids: CASSMSYEQYF. CDR3 DNA: TGTGCCAGCAGTATGTCTTACGAGCAGTACTTC.

The V call is TRBV6-4, the J call TRBJ2-3; 13 bases agree with TRBD2. CDR3 length equals 15 residues. Germline CDR1 MRHNA, CDR2 SNTAGT. V lost 7 bases to trimming and J lost 5 bases; unmatched junction nucleotides: 6. The CDR3 DNA follows: TGTGCCAGCATAACTAGCGGGAGGGCCCTAGATACGCAGTATTTT. This sequence encodes CASITSGRALDTQYF.

J is TRBJ2-7 and V is TRBV7-8; the match to TRBD2 covers 8 bases. The CDR3 loop spans 14 amino acids. V lost 2 bases to trimming and J lost 3 bases; unmatched junction nucleotides: 3. CDR1 is SGHVS, CDR2 FQNEAQ, per germline. The CDR3 is CASSLPGGDYEQYF. CDR3 in DNA: TGTGCCAGCAGCTTACCGGGGGGGGACTACGAGCAGTACTTC.

The chain combines TRBV19 with TRBJ2-5, with 10 bases aligning to TRBD2. Germline V lookup: CDR1 LNHDA, CDR2 SQIVND (reference sequence). CDR3 length equals 14 residues. The V gene end was trimmed by 2 bases and the J gene end by 5 bases; junction bases not matched to a gene: 2. In DNA, the CDR3 is TGTGCCAGTAGTATATCTAGCGGGAGTGAGACCCAGTACTTC. Its protein is CASSISSGSETQYF.

The chain recombines TRBV7-8 with TRBJ2-2; D is unresolved. This CDR3 region has 14 residues. The germline gives CDR1 SGHVS, CDR2 FQNEAQ. V was clipped by 5 bases and J by 6 bases, with 13 bases between them. CDR3 DNA sequence: TGTGCCAGCAGCCGCCCGGGTCGGCCCGGGGAGCTGTTTTTT. Encoded protein: CASSRPGRPGELFF.

This chain uses TRBV7-2 with TRBJ2-3, with D unclear. The germline V gene has CDR1 SGHTA and CDR2 FQGNSA. V lost 0 bases, J lost 2 bases, and 3 bases lay in between. CDR3 length: 13 residues. Written as DNA, the CDR3 is TGTGCCAGCAGCTTAGCCTTCACAGATACGCAGTATTTT. Translating it yields CASSLAFTDTQYF. The full variable domain, in which reference TRBV7-2 and TRBJ2-3 provide the parts outside the CDR3, is GAGVSQSPSNKVTEKGKDVELRCDPISGHTALYWYRQSLGQGLEFLIYFQGNSAPDKSGLPSDRFSAERTGGSVSTLTIQRTQQEDSAVYLCASSLAFTDTQYFGPGTRLTVL.

This chain joins TRBV15 and TRBJ1-4, with D hard to call. CDR3 size: 15 residues. The germline CDR1 and CDR2 sequences are LNHNV and YYDKDF (reference sequence). V was trimmed by 7 bases and J by 0 bases, leaving 12 bases between them. This CDR3 is CATTVEGATNEKLFF. CDR3 sequence (DNA): TGTGCCACCACCGTAGAGGGCGCAACTAATGAAAAACTGTTTTTT.

Only a few counts were recorded for this clone. V is TRBV6-5 and J is TRBJ2-2; D gene unclear. V was pared by 4 bases and J by 3 bases, with 3 bases between. The CDR3 spans 12 residues. Germline values: CDR1 MNHEY, CDR2 SVGAGI. The CDR3 spells CASSSYTGELFF. CDR3 DNA sequence: TGTGCCAGCAGTTCATACACCGGGGAGCTGTTTTTT.

This clone has just one count. The V and J genes are TRBV4-1 and TRBJ2-1; no clear D gene. The CDR3 consists of 17 residues. Looked up from germline, CDR1 is MGHRA and CDR2 is YSYEKL. The ends were cut back, 2 bases at V and 0 bases at J, with 14 bases in the middle. The CDR3 DNA follows: TGCGCCAGCAGCCAACTACCACTGGTAAGCTCCTACAATGAGCAGTTCTTC. Amino acid sequence: CASSQLPLVSSYNEQFF.

V usage is TRBV10-3 and J usage is TRBJ2-2; possibly TRBD1 for D (7 bases). V lost 4 bases and J 4 bases, leaving 16 bases between the germline ends. CDR3 size: 16 residues. Germline V gene lookup returns CDR1 ENHRY and CDR2 SYGVKD. DNA for the CDR3: TGTGCCATCAGTGTTGGAGGGGGCGTTCGCACCGGGGAGCTGTTTTTT. This translates into CAISVGGGVRTGELFF.

The rearrangement joins TRBV6-1 to TRBJ2-2; D uncertain. Germline CDR1 MNHNS, CDR2 SASEGT. V was shortened by 2 bases and J by 0 bases, with 7 bases between the two germline ends. CDR3 size: 15 residues. The CDR3 sequence is CASSERASNTGELFF. The CDR3 nucleotides are TGTGCCAGCAGTGAACGAGCATCGAACACCGGGGAGCTGTTTTTT.

This clone was recorded a few times. The CDR3 spells CASRGGQALEAFF. For the CDR3, the DNA is TGTGCCAGCAGGGGTGGACAGGCGCTTGAAGCTTTCTTT. This chain uses TRBV7-9 with TRBJ1-1; 7 nucleotides line up with TRBD1. Germline V gene lookup returns CDR1 SEHNR and CDR2 FQNEAQ (reference sequence). Trimming at V came to 6 bases and at J to 7 bases, leaving 8 bases not matched to a gene. This CDR3 is built from 13 residues.

The chain joins TRBV7-8 to TRBJ1-1; tentatively, D is TRBD1 (6 bases). Germline CDR1 reads SGHVS; CDR2 reads FQNEAQ. V was shortened by 5 bases and J by 8 bases, with 18 bases between the two germline ends. This CDR3 spans 14 amino acids. CDR3 residues: CASSHRVQALEAFF. As DNA, the CDR3 is TGTGCCAGCAGCCACAGGGTCCAAGCTCTAGAAGCTTTCTTT.

This rearrangement joins TRBV5-1 to TRBJ2-2; 9 bases are a match to TRBD2. Germline CDR1 reads SGHRS; CDR2 reads YFSETQ. V was pared by 4 bases and J by 7 bases, with 8 bases of the junction left unmatched. CDR3 size: 15 residues. CDR3 protein: CASSPASGKYGELFF. The CDR3 nucleotides are TGCGCCAGCAGCCCAGCTAGCGGGAAGTACGGGGAGCTGTTTTTT. The full variable domain, in which reference TRBV5-1 and TRBJ2-2 provide the parts outside the CDR3, is KAGVTQTPRYLIKTRGQQVTLSCSPISGHRSVSWYQQTPGQGLQFLFEYFSETQRNKGNFPGRFSGRQFSNSRSEMNVSTLELGDSALYLCASSPASGKYGELFFGEGSRLTVL.

This clone was counted once. The V gene is TRBV19, the J gene TRBJ2-7; possible D gene TRBD2, 5 bases. CDR1 is LNHDA, CDR2 SQIVND, per germline (reference sequence). This CDR3 comprises 13 residues. V was shortened by 5 bases and J by 6 bases, with 14 bases between the two germline ends. Written as DNA, the CDR3 is TGTGCCAGTAGTGCCGGGGTGGAAGGCGAGCAGTACTTC. It yields the protein CASSAGVEGEQYF.

V is TRBV19 and J is TRBJ1-2, with TRBD1 identical over 7 bases. The J segment lost 8 bases and the V segment lost 3 bases, leaving 12 bases of the junction unmatched. Looked up from germline, CDR1 is LNHDA and CDR2 is SQIVND (reference sequence). The CDR3 is 15 residues long. In DNA form, the CDR3 reads TGTGCCAGTAGTATTAGTTGGCAGGGGGTAGAAGGCTACACCTTC. Residues: CASSISWQGVEGYTF. The whole variable domain, filled in from reference TRBV19 and TRBJ1-2, reads DGGITQSPKYLFRKEGQNVTLSCEQNLNHDAMYWYRQDPGQGLRLIYYSQIVNDFQKGDIAEGYSVSREKKESFPLTVTSAQKNPTAFYLCASSISWQGVEGYTFGSGTRLTVV.

In nucleotides, the CDR3 is TGTGCCAGCAGCCTCAGTGGTACGCAGTATTTT. It translates to CASSLSGTQYF. The chain couples TRBV11-2 to TRBJ2-3, with D unclear. Germline V lookup: CDR1 SGHAT, CDR2 FQNNGV. CDR3 length equals 11 residues. V lost 5 bases to trimming and J lost 8 bases, with 8 bases between them.

This clone was picked up one time. Here the CDR3 DNA reads TGTGCCAGCAGGGAACTAGCGGGGGGGAACACCGGGGAGCTGTTTTTT. Its translation is CASRELAGGNTGELFF. This rearrangement joins TRBV6-1 to TRBJ2-2; 12 nucleotides line up with TRBD2. The CDR3 totals 16 residues. Germline V gene lookup returns CDR1 MNHNS and CDR2 SASEGT. The junction had 3 bases not matched to a gene; V was cut back by 6 bases and J by 1 base.

The genes are TRBV19 and TRBJ2-7, with 10 bases identical to TRBD1. V lost 5 bases to trimming and J lost 0 bases; unmatched junction nucleotides: 4. The CDR3 sequence is 15 residues long. The germline V gene has CDR1 LNHDA and CDR2 SQIVND (reference sequence). In DNA, the CDR3 is TGTGCCAGTAGTCTCCGGGACAGGGGCTCCTACGAGCAGTACTTC. Its protein is CASSLRDRGSYEQYF.

The rearrangement joins TRBV4-2 to TRBJ2-2, with 7 nucleotides matching TRBD2. This CDR3 contains 15 residues. Germline CDR1 is LGHNA and CDR2 is YNFKEQ. V lost 3 bases and J lost 4; bases outside the gene matches: 5. The CDR3 loop is CASSQERTSTGELFF. The DNA for the CDR3 is TGTGCCAGCAGCCAGGAAAGGACTAGCACCGGGGAGCTGTTTTTT.

The chain joins TRBV6-1 to TRBJ1-2; 8 nucleotides agree with TRBD1. This CDR3 comprises 15 residues. V lost 3 bases and J lost 7; bases outside the gene matches: 10. The germline CDR1 and CDR2 sequences are MNHNS and SASEGT. Here the CDR3 reads CASSDRTGSAFGYTF. CDR3 in DNA: TGTGCCAGCAGTGACCGGACAGGGAGTGCGTTTGGCTACACCTTC.

This chain uses TRBV5-4 with TRBJ1-4; 7 bases map to TRBD1. In germline, CDR1 is SGHNT, CDR2 YYREEE (reference sequence). The CDR3 is made up of 15 amino acids. Germline trimming cut 4 bases from V and 8 bases from J; bases unmatched to any gene: 11. The CDR3 reads CASSPAGGQGEKLFF. CDR3 coding DNA: TGTGCCAGCAGCCCTGCAGGGGGACAAGGGGAAAAACTGTTTTTT.

The chain is built from TRBV15 and TRBJ2-7; 7 bases fit TRBD2. V lost 3 bases and J lost 4; bases outside the gene matches: 15. Germline lookup yields CDR1 LNHNV and CDR2 YYDKDF (reference sequence). CDR3 length: 17 residues. The CDR3 DNA is TGTGCCACCAGCAGCACTGCGGGAGCCTTATACCCGTACGAGCAGTACTTC. This codes for CATSSTAGALYPYEQYF.